Shown below are 21 T cell receptor beta chains from a single sample sequenced in a study of PD-1 blockade in mismatch repair-deficient tumors. The protocol was immunoSEQ multiplex PCR, while the TCRdb copy is restricted to in-frame clones and leaves out a portion. The data hold 38,000 or so clones, with approximately 85% observed a single time. The source material was peripheral blood, sampled approximately 1.5 years after starting pembrolizumab. These receptors all stem from an adult with mismatch repair-deficient cancer.

This chain links TRBV29-1 with TRBJ2-5; 8 bases are a match to TRBD2. Germline V gene sequence: CDR1 SQVTM, CDR2 ANQGSEA. With V trimmed by 2 bases and J by 5 bases, 10 bases remained unmatched. There are 15 residues in the CDR3. This CDR3 is CSVELAGDYAETQYF. CDR3 DNA: TGCAGCGTTGAACTAGCGGGCGACTATGCGGAGACCCAGTACTTC. The variable domain in full, completed from reference TRBV29-1 and TRBJ2-5, reads SAVISQKPSRDICQRGTSLTIQCQVDSQVTMMFWYRQQPGQSLTLIATANQGSEATYESGFVIDKFPISRPNLTFSTLTVSNMSPEDSSIYLCSVELAGDYAETQYFGPGTRLLVL.

The chain couples TRBV6-5 to TRBJ2-5, with 7 bases identical to TRBD2. The CDR3 totals 15 residues. V was pared by 2 bases and J by 5 bases, with 8 bases of the junction left unmatched. CDR1 and CDR2 (germline): MNHEY, SVGAGI. The CDR3 protein is CASSYRREKGETQYF. The CDR3, as DNA: TGTGCCAGCAGTTACAGGCGGGAGAAGGGGGAGACCCAGTACTTC.

This sequence joins TRBV10-2 and TRBJ2-7; no definite D call. CDR1 is WSHSY and CDR2 is SAAADI in the germline V gene. The CDR3 is made up of 13 amino acids. V gave up 5 bases and J gave up 5 bases, with 13 bases separating them. This CDR3 is CASSSLSPHEQYF. The CDR3 DNA follows: TGCGCCAGCAGTTCGCTATCTCCCCACGAGCAGTACTTC.

The chain recombines TRBV14 with TRBJ1-4, with TRBD1 identical over 7 bases. V shed 0 bases and J 8 bases; nucleotides not matched to a gene: 0. Germline V lookup: CDR1 SGHDN, CDR2 FVKESK. The length of the CDR3 is 13 residues. CDR3 sequence: CASSQDRGEKLFF. The CDR3 nucleotides read TGTGCCAGCAGCCAAGACAGGGGGGAAAAACTGTTTTTT.

The chain couples TRBV9 to TRBJ1-2; tentatively, D is TRBD1 (6 bases). This CDR3 contains 16 residues. V dropped 4 bases and J dropped 2 bases, with 18 bases sitting between them. The germline V gene has CDR1 SGDLS and CDR2 YYNGEE. CDR3 region: CASSSLPTGTNYGYTF. Written as DNA, the CDR3 is TGTGCCAGCAGCTCCCTACCGACCGGGACAAACTATGGCTACACCTTC.

J is TRBJ2-7 and V is TRBV7-9; maybe TRBD1 (5 bases). CDR1 SEHNR and CDR2 FQNEAQ come from the germline V gene (reference sequence). The CDR3 spans 16 residues. The V end lost 1 base, the J end lost 6 bases, and 19 bases lay between the germline ends. CDR3 nucleotides: TGTGCCAGCAGCTTAGTTAACATCGGCCCAGGGTTCGAGCAGTACTTC. It is translated as CASSLVNIGPGFEQYF.

V gene TRBV7-9 combines with J gene TRBJ1-3, with 8 bases that match TRBD1. V shed 3 bases, J shed 1 base, and the junction held 8 bases outside the gene matches. Germline CDR1 and CDR2: SEHNR and FQNEAQ (reference sequence). There are 17 residues in the CDR3. The CDR3 loop reads CASSFPGQGSSGNTIYF. CDR3 coding DNA: TGTGCCAGCAGCTTCCCAGGACAGGGAAGTTCTGGAAACACCATATATTTT. The entire variable domain, with the rest obtained from reference TRBV7-9 and TRBJ1-3, is as follows: DTGVSQNPRHKITKRGQNVTFRCDPISEHNRLYWYRQTLGQGPEFLTYFQNEAQLEKSRLLSDRFSAERPKGSFSTLEIQRTEQGDSAMYLCASSFPGQGSSGNTIYFGEGSWLTVV.

The rearrangement uses TRBV19 and TRBJ2-5, with D possibly matching TRBD1 (6 bases). Germline lookup yields CDR1 LNHDA and CDR2 SQIVND (reference sequence). This CDR3 has 13 residues. Trimming took 5 bases from V and 5 from J, leaving 12 bases between them. DNA of the CDR3: TGTGCCAGTAGTGCGGACAGAGGGGAGACCCAGTACTTC. Translated: CASSADRGETQYF.

The chain links TRBV6-4 to TRBJ1-2; D is uncertain. Trimming removed 0 bases at V and 8 bases at J, with 16 bases between. Germline CDR1 reads MRHNA; CDR2 reads SNTAGT. The CDR3 covers 15 residues. In DNA form, the CDR3 reads TGTGCCAGCAGTGACTCGGGCAGGCTCGATAAGGGCTACACCTTC. Encoded protein: CASSDSGRLDKGYTF.

For the CDR3, the DNA is TGTGCCAGCAGCGCGGGACAGGGTATGGGCACAGATACGCAGTATTTT. It is translated as CASSAGQGMGTDTQYF. The chain recombines TRBV9 with TRBJ2-3; 9 nucleotides agree with TRBD1. V trimming: 3 bases; J trimming: 1 base; junction bases outside the gene matches: 6. Germline V lookup: CDR1 SGDLS, CDR2 YYNGEE. This CDR3 is 16 amino acids long.

The sample holds one count of this clone. The chain links TRBV19 to TRBJ1-5, with 8 bases identical to TRBD1. J gave up 5 bases and V 3 bases, and 0 bases lay outside the gene matches. The CDR3 length is 13 residues. Germline V gene data show CDR1 as LNHDA and CDR2 as SQIVND (reference sequence). The CDR3 nucleotides are TGTGCCAGTAGTATGACAGGGGATCAGCCCCAGCATTTT. Encoded protein: CASSMTGDQPQHF.

This clone was detected a few times. The J gene is TRBJ2-2, the V gene TRBV27; 7 bases fit TRBD1. This CDR3 has 14 amino acids. Trimming took 6 bases from V and 7 from J; bases not matched to a gene: 8. Germline assignment: CDR1 MNHEY and CDR2 SMNVEV (reference sequence). CDR3 bases: TGTGCCAGCAGCACGACAGGGTTGGGCGGGGAGCTGTTTTTT. Protein: CASSTTGLGGELFF.

The CDR3, as DNA: TGTGCCAGCAGCTTAGTTGGGACCTACGAGCAGTACTTC. Its translation is CASSLVGTYEQYF. The chain is built from TRBV7-8 and TRBJ2-7; D not certain. The CDR3 spans 13 residues. The germline gives CDR1 SGHVS, CDR2 FQNEAQ. The V and J ends lost 1 base and 2 bases respectively, with 6 bases between them.

V and J are TRBV29-1 and TRBJ1-2, with D possibly TRBD1 on 5 matching bases. Germline CDR1 is SQVTM and CDR2 is ANQGSEA. The CDR3 covers 14 residues. The V end was cut by 1 base, the J end by 8 bases, with 17 bases between. The CDR3 sequence: CSVEGLAQAGGYTF. CDR3 coding DNA: TGCAGCGTTGAAGGGCTGGCACAGGCCGGCGGCTACACCTTC.

This sequence joins TRBV19 and TRBJ2-7; D perhaps matches TRBD2 (5 bases). CDR1 is LNHDA and CDR2 is SQIVND in the germline V gene (reference sequence). V lost 7 bases, J lost 1 base, and 11 bases lay in between. This CDR3 is 13 amino acids long. In DNA, the CDR3 is TGTGCCAGTAATGATGGACTTTCCTACGAGCAGTACTTC. It encodes CASNDGLSYEQYF.

The chain is built from TRBV7-8 and TRBJ2-1; 11 bases agree with TRBD2. Germline V gene data show CDR1 as SGHVS and CDR2 as FQNEAQ. The V segment lost 5 bases and the J segment 4 bases; nucleotides outside the gene matches: 4. This CDR3 is 15 amino acids long. CDR3 protein: CASSGGTSGYNEQFF. The CDR3 nucleotides read TGTGCCAGCAGCGGGGGGACTAGCGGATACAATGAGCAGTTCTTC.

The rearrangement links TRBV6-1 to TRBJ1-5, with 9 bases fitting TRBD1. The V segment lost 11 bases and the J segment 5 bases; nucleotides outside the gene matches: 7. Germline CDR1 is MNHNS and CDR2 is SASEGT. The CDR3 contains 13 residues. The CDR3 DNA reads as TGTGCCGTTGGGACAGGGCCCGATCAGCCCCAGCATTTT. The encoded protein is CAVGTGPDQPQHF.

The V call is TRBV7-8, the J call TRBJ1-2, with D uncertain. The germline V gene has CDR1 SGHVS and CDR2 FQNEAQ. This CDR3 spans 13 amino acids. V lost 1 base and J lost 8, with 11 bases in between. This CDR3 reads CASSLDRVWGYTF. CDR3 nucleotide sequence: TGTGCCAGCAGCTTAGACAGAGTCTGGGGCTACACCTTC.

The gene calls are TRBV4-1 and TRBJ2-7; the D gene could be TRBD1 or TRBD2 (5 bases each). Per the germline V gene, CDR1 is MGHRA and CDR2 is YSYEKL. The CDR3 is made up of 12 amino acids. V shed 4 bases and J shed 2 bases, with 6 bases lying between them. The CDR3 sequence is CASSPGPYEQYF. As DNA, the CDR3 is TGCGCCAGCAGCCCGGGACCCTACGAGCAGTACTTC.

The genes are TRBV7-3 and TRBJ2-1; 10 bases align to TRBD2. CDR3 size: 16 residues. CDR1 is SGHTA and CDR2 is FQGTGA in the germline V gene. V gave up 5 bases and J gave up 8 bases; unmatched junction bases: 12. The CDR3 region has the DNA TGTGCCAGCAGCCTCTATTCTAGCGGGAGTGCGGATGAGCAGTTCTTC. Protein sequence: CASSLYSSGSADEQFF. The full variable domain, rest sourced from reference TRBV7-3 and TRBJ2-1, is GAGVSQTPSNKVTEKGKYVELRCDPISGHTALYWYRQSLGQGPEFLIYFQGTGAADDSGLPNDRFFAVRPEGSVSTLKIQRTERGDSAVYLCASSLYSSGSADEQFFGPGTRLTVL.

This chain connects TRBV4-2 to TRBJ1-1, with a tentative D call TRBD1 (6 bases). Germline lookup yields CDR1 LGHNA and CDR2 YNFKEQ. The CDR3 covers 15 residues. V was cut by 4 bases and J by 1 base, with 13 bases left in between. CDR3 nucleotides: TGTGCCAGCAGCCTTGGAGGGGGATCGAACACTGAAGCTTTCTTT. Protein product: CASSLGGGSNTEAFF.